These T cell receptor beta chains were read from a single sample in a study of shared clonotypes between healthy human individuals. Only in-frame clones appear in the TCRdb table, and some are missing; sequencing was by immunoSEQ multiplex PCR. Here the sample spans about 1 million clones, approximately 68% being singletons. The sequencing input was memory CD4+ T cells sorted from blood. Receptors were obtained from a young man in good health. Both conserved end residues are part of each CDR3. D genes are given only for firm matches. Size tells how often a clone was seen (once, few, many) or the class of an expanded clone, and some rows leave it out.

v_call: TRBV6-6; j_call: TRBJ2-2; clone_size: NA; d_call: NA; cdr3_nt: TGTGCCAGCGTGGAACAAACGAACACCGGGGAGCTGTTTTTT; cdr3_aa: CASVEQTNTGELFF
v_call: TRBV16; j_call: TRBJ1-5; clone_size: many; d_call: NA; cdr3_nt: TGTGCCAGCAGAGGAGTCAATCAGCCCCAGCATTTT; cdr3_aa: CASRGVNQPQHF
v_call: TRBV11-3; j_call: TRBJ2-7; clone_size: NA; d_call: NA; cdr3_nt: TGTGCCAGCAGCTTAGGAGGTTGGGGGACGAATAGCGGTGGGGAGCAGTACTTC; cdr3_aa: CASSLGGWGTNSGGEQYF
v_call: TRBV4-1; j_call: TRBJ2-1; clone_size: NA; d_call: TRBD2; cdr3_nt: TGCGCCAGCAGCCAGGAGATAAGGACTAGCGGGGGCAATGAGCAGTTCTTC; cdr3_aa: CASSQEIRTSGGNEQFF
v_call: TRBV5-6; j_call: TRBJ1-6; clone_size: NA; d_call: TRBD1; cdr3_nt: TGTGCCAGCAGCTTTACAGGGGTCGGTTCACCCCTCCACTTT; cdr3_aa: CASSFTGVGSPLHF
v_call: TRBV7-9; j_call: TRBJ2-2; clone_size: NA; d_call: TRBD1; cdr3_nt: TGTGCCAGCAGCACAGACAGGGCGGACACCGGGGAGCTGTTTTTT; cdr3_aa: CASSTDRADTGELFF
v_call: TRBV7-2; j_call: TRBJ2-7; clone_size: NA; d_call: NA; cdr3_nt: TGTGCCAGCAGCTCTAGCGTCTACGAGCAGTACTTC; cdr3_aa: CASSSSVYEQYF
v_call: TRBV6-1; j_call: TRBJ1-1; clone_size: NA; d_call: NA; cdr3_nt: TGTGCCAGCAGTGTCCAACGGTGGGGGGGGACTGAAGCTTTCTTT; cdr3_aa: CASSVQRWGGTEAFF
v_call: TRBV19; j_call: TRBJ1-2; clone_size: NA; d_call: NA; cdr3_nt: TGTGCCAGTAGTATTCAGTCTAGAGACTATGGCTACACCTTC; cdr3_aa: CASSIQSRDYGYTF
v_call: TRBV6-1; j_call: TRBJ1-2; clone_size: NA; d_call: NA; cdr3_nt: TGTGCCAGCAGTGAACCCGAGAACTATGGCTACACCTTC; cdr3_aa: CASSEPENYGYTF
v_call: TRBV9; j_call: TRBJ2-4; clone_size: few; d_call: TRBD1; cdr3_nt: TGTGCCAGCAGCGTAGAGGTATCGGGACAGCCAGCCAAAAACATTCAGTACTTC; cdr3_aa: CASSVEVSGQPAKNIQYF
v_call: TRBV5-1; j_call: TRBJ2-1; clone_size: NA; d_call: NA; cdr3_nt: TGCGCCAGCAGCTTGGAGGGGAGAGTGGATGAGCAGTTCTTC; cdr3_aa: CASSLEGRVDEQFF
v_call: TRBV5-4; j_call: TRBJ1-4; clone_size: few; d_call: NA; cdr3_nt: TGTGCCAGCAGCCGGAGCTCGAGATCAACTAATGAAAAACTGTTTTTT; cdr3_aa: CASSRSSRSTNEKLFF
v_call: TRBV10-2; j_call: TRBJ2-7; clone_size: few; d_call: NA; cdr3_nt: TGCGCCAGCACTGAGGCCTCCTACGAGCAGTACTTC; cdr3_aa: CASTEASYEQYF
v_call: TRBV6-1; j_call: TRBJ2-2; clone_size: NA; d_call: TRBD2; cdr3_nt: TGTGCCAGCAGTGGTCCTAGCGGGAGGTTTCACGGGGAGCTGTTTTTT; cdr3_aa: CASSGPSGRFHGELFF
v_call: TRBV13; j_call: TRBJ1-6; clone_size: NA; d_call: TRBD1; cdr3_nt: TGTGCCAGCAGCACGACAGGGCGGTGGGATAATTCACCCCTCCACTTT; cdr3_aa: CASSTTGRWDNSPLHF
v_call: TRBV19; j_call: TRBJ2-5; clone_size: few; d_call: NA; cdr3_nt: TGTGCCAGTAGCCCCAGGACGGAGGAGACCCAGTACTTC; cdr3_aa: CASSPRTEETQYF
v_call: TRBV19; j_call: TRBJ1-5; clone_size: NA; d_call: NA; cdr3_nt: TGTGCCAGTATGGCGGGTAAGGGATTTTATAGCAATCAGCCCCAGCATTTT; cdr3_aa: CASMAGKGFYSNQPQHF
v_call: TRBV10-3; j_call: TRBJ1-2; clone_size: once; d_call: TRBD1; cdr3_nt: TGTGCCATCAGTGAGTCAGGGGGCGGTTTTGACTATGGCTACACCTTC; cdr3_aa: CAISESGGGFDYGYTF
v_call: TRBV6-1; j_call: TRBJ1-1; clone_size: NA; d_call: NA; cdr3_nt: TGTGCCAGCAGTGACCGGTGGGACACTGAAGCTTTCTTT; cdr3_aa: CASSDRWDTEAFF
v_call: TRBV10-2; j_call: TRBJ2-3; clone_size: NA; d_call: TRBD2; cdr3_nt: TGCGCCAGCAGTGGCTGGAGCGGGGGGTACTCAGATACGCAGTATTTT; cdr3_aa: CASSGWSGGYSDTQYF
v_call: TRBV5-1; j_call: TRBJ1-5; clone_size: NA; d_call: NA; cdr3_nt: TGCGCCAGCAGTTTGACAGGACTAAATCAGCCCCAGCATTTT; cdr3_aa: CASSLTGLNQPQHF
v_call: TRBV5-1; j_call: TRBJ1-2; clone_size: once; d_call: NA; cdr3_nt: TGCGCCAGCAGCCCAGACAGCTATGGCTACACCTTC; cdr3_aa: CASSPDSYGYTF
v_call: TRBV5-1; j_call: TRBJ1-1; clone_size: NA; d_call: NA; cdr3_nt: TGCGCCAGTTCAGATGGCCCTGAAGCTTTCTTT; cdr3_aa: CASSDGPEAFF
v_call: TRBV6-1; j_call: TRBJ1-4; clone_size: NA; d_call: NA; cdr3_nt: TGTGCCAGCAGTGTACAGAGAATCGGGGATGAAAAACTGTTTTTT; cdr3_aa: CASSVQRIGDEKLFF
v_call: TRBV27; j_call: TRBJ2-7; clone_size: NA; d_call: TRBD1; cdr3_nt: TGTGCCAGCAGTCTTAAACAGGGGAGCTCCTACGAGCAGTACTTC; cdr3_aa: CASSLKQGSSYEQYF
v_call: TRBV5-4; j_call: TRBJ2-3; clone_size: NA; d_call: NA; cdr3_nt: TGTGCCAGCAGGGGAGTCGCCGGTAAGACAGATACGCAGTATTTT; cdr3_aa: CASRGVAGKTDTQYF
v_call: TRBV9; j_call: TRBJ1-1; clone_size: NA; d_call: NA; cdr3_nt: TGTGCCAGCAGCGTAGATGGGTCCAACACTGAAGCTTTCTTT; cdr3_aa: CASSVDGSNTEAFF
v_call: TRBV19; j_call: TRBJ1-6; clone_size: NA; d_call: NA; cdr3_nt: TGTGCCACTAGGACGCGGGCGGGTAATTCACCCCTCCACTTT; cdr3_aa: CATRTRAGNSPLHF
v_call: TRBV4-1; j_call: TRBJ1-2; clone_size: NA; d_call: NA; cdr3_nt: TGCGCCAGCAGCCAAGATCTTGGGTTTTGGGATGGCTACACCTTC; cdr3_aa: CASSQDLGFWDGYTF
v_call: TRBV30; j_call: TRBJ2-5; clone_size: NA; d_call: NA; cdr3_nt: TGTGCCTGGAGTGTACTCCTTCAAGAGACCCAGTACTTC; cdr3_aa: CAWSVLLQETQYF
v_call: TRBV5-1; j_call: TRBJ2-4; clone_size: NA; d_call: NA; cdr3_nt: TGCGCCAGCAGCTTGTCCTCGTCCAGGGCCGAAAACATTCAGTACTTC; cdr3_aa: CASSLSSSRAENIQYF
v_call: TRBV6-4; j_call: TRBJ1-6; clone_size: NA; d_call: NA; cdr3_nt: TGTGCCAGCAGTGACTCGACAGTGTATAATTCACCCCTCCACTTT; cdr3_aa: CASSDSTVYNSPLHF
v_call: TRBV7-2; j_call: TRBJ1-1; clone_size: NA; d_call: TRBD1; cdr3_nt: TGTGCCAGCAGCCAGACAGGGACAATGAACACTGAAGCTTTCTTT; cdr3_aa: CASSQTGTMNTEAFF
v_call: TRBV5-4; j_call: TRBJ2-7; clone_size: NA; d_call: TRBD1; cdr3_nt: TGTGCCAGCAGCTGGGACAGGGGTGCCGAGCAGTACTTC; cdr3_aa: CASSWDRGAEQYF
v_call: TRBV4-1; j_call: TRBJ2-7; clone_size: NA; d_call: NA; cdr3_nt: TGCGCCAGCAGCCAAGAAACCGTCAGGGCCTACGAGCAGTACTTC; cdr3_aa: CASSQETVRAYEQYF
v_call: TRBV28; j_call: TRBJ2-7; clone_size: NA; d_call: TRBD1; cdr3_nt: TGTGCCAGCGGAACAGGGGGAAGCTCCTACGAGCAGTACTTC; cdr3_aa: CASGTGGSSYEQYF
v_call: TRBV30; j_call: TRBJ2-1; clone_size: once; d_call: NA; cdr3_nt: TGTGCCTGGACCGTGAGTGCCAATGAGCAGTTCTTC; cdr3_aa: CAWTVSANEQFF
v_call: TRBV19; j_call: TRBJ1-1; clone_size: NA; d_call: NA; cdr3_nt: TGTGCCAGTAGTGTGACAGAGAACACTGAAGCTTTCTTT; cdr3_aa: CASSVTENTEAFF
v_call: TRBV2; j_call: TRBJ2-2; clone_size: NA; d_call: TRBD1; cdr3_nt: TGTGCCAGCAGTGATATGACAGGGGGCCGGACCGGGGAGCTGTTTTTT; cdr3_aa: CASSDMTGGRTGELFF
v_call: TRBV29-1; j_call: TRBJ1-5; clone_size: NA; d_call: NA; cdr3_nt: TGCAGCGTTGCGGCAGGGCCCAATCAGCCCCAGCATTTT; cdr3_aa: CSVAAGPNQPQHF
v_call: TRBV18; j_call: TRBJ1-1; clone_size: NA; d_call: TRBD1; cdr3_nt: TGTGCCAGCTCGACAGGGCGGAACACTGAAGCTTTCTTT; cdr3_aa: CASSTGRNTEAFF
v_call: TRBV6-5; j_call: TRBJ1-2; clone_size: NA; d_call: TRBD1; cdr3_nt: TGTGCCAGCAGTCGGGGACAGGGGTATGGCTACACCTTC; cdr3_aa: CASSRGQGYGYTF
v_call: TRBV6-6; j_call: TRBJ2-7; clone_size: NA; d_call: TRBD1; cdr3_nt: TGTGCCAGCAGTACCCCGGACAGGGGGAACTCCTACGAGCAGTACTTC; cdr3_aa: CASSTPDRGNSYEQYF
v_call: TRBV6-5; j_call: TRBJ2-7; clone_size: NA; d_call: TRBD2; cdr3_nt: TGTGCCAGCAGTCCCATTAGCGGGTACGAGCAGTACTTC; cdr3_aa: CASSPISGYEQYF
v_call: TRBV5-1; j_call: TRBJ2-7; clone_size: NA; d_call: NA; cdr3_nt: TGCGCCAGCAGCTTGGGAGGGTACGAGCAGTACTTC; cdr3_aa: CASSLGGYEQYF
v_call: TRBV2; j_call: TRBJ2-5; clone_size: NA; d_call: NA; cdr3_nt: TGTGCCAGCGCTGTAGAACGGTATAAAGAGACCCAGTACTTC; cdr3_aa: CASAVERYKETQYF
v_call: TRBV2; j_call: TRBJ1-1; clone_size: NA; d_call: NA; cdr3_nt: TGTGCCAGCAGTGAATTTGATCTGAACAGGGCCACTGAAGCTTTCTTT; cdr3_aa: CASSEFDLNRATEAFF
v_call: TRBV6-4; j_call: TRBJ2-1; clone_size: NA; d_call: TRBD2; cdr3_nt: TGTGCCAGCAGTGAATTTGCGGGAGAGACCCACTACAATGAGCAGTTCTTC; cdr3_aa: CASSEFAGETHYNEQFF
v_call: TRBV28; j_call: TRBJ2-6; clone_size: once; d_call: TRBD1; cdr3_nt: TGTGCCAGCAGTCCGGGACAGGCAAACTCTGGGGCCAACGTCCTGACTTTC; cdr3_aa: CASSPGQANSGANVLTF
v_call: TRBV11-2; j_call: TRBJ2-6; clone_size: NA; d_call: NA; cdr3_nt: TGTGCCAGCAGCCAACTTCCAAGTGTCTCTGGGGCCAACGTCCTGACTTTC; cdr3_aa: CASSQLPSVSGANVLTF
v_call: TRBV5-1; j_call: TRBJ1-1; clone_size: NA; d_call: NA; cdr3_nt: TGCGCCAGCAGCTCGGGTGACACTGAAGCTTTCTTT; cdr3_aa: CASSSGDTEAFF
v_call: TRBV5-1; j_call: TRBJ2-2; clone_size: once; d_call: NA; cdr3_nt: TGCGCCAGTTCGGACTTACCCGGGGAGCTGTTTTTT; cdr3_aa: CASSDLPGELFF
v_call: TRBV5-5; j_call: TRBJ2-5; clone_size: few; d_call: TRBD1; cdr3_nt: TGTGCCAGCAGCTCCCGGACAGGGAACGCGGAGACCCAGTACTTC; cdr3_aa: CASSSRTGNAETQYF